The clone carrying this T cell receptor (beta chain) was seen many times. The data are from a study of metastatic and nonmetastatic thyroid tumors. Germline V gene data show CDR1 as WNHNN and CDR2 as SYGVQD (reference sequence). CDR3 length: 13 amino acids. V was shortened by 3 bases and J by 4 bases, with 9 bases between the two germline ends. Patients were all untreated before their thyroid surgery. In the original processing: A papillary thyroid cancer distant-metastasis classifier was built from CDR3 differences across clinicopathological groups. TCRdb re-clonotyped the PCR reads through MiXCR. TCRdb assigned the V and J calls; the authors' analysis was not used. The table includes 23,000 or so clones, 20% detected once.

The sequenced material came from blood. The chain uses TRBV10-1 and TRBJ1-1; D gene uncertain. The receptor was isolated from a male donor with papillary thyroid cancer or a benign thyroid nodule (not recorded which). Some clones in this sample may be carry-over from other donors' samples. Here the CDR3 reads CASSDGGVTEAFF. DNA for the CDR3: TGCGCCAGCAGTGATGGCGGGGTCACTGAAGCTTTCTTT.